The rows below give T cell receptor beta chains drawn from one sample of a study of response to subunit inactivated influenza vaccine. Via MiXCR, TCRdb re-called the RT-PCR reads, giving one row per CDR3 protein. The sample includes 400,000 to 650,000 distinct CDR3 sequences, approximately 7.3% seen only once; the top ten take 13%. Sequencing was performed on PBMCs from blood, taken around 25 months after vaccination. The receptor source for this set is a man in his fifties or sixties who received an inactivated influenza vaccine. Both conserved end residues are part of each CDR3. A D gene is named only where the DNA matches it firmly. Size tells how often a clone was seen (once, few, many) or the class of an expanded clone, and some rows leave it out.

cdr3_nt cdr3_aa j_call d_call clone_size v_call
TGTGCCAGCAGCGGTACAGGGGACACTGAAGCTTTCTTT CASSGTGDTEAFF TRBJ1-1 TRBD1 . TRBV6-1
TGTGCCAGCAGTCTCGACTACGCGGGCACTGAAGCTTTCTTT CASSLDYAGTEAFF TRBJ1-1 . few TRBV6-2/TRBV6-3
TGTGCCAGCACTCGGGACTCTGCAACTAATGAAAAACTGTTTTTT CASTRDSATNEKLFF TRBJ1-4 . . TRBV2
TGCGCCAGCAGCCTCCGCCGACAGGGGAGGGTGAACACTGAAGCTTTCTTT CASSLRRQGRVNTEAFF TRBJ1-1 TRBD1 many TRBV5-1
TGTGCCAGCAGTCCCGAGGGGGGGCGGTCCCCTAATTCACCCCTCCACTTT CASSPEGGRSPNSPLHF TRBJ1-6 . . TRBV27
TGTGCCAGCAGCCGAGACAGGGTATCGGCCTATGGCTACACCTTC CASSRDRVSAYGYTF TRBJ1-2 TRBD1 few TRBV4-2
TGTGCCAGCAGCAGGGTGCGGGGAACCGGGGAGCTGTTTTTT CASSRVRGTGELFF TRBJ2-2 . few TRBV2
TGCGCCAGCAGCTTGATGACGCGAGGCACAGATACGCAGTATTTT CASSLMTRGTDTQYF TRBJ2-3 . . TRBV5-1
TGTGCCAGCAGTTACCCAAGCGGGAGAACGTCCTACGAGCAGTACTTC CASSYPSGRTSYEQYF TRBJ2-7 TRBD2 few TRBV6-2/TRBV6-3
TGTGCCAGCAGTGAACAGGGACGGATTGGCGAGCAGTACTTC CASSEQGRIGEQYF TRBJ2-7 . few TRBV25-1
TGCAGTGCTAGCCTCCCCGCCGAGCAGTACTTC CSASLPAEQYF TRBJ2-7 . . TRBV20-1
TGCGCCAGCAGCTTTTTTTTTCGGAGCGGGCGAGACAATGAGCAGTTCTTC CASSFFFRSGRDNEQFF TRBJ2-1 . few TRBV5-1
TGTGCCAGCAGCAAAGGGCGGCTGCTGGATGAGCAGTTCTTC CASSKGRLLDEQFF TRBJ2-1 . . TRBV7-2
TGTGCCAGCAGTTCCCACTCTTTGAACACTGAAGCTTTCTTT CASSSHSLNTEAFF TRBJ1-1 . many TRBV28
TGTGCCAGCTCACCATCACTTCCGGTAGTAGGTGGGGCCAACGTCCTGACTTTC CASSPSLPVVGGANVLTF TRBJ2-6 . . TRBV18
TGCGCCAGCAGCCATACCCTAGCGGGGAGCTCCTACGAGCAGTACTTC CASSHTLAGSSYEQYF TRBJ2-7 TRBD2 . TRBV4-1
TGCGCCAGCAGTGAGTCGAATTACGCGGGGGCCCAAGAGACCCAGTACTTC CASSESNYAGAQETQYF TRBJ2-5 . many TRBV10-2
TGTGCCAGCAACGTAAATCACCTCCAAGAGACCCAGTACTTC CASNVNHLQETQYF TRBJ2-5 . . TRBV9
TGTGCCACCAGTGAGTCCGGGCAAATTCGGAATGAGCAGTTCTTC CATSESGQIRNEQFF TRBJ2-1 . . TRBV24-1
TGTGCCAGCACCGCACCCGGGGGCACCCAGTACTTC CASTAPGGTQYF TRBJ2-5 . many TRBV25-1
TGCAGTGCCTTGTGGCAGCCGAACACTGAAGCTTTCTTT CSALWQPNTEAFF TRBJ1-1 . . TRBV20-1
TGCAGTGCTACCCCTCAGGGGAGTGCTAATGAAAAACTGTTTTTT CSATPQGSANEKLFF TRBJ1-4 . . TRBV20-1
TGTGCCAGTACAGGGTTCCCAGAGACCCAGTACTTC CASTGFPETQYF TRBJ2-5 . . TRBV28
TGTGCCAGCAGCGAATCCGGGACTAGCGGGGCCTTT CASSESGTSGAF TRBJ2-3 TRBD2 . TRBV12-3/TRBV12-4
TGTGCCAGCAGCTCAGGACTAGCCACCGGGGAGCTGTTTTTT CASSSGLATGELFF TRBJ2-2 TRBD2 . TRBV7-3
TGTGCCACCAGTGATCCTATCGGACAGGACCACACCGGGGAGCTGTTTTTT CATSDPIGQDHTGELFF TRBJ2-2 TRBD1 . TRBV24-1
TGTGCCAGCAGCTTAGTGGGATATTTTAATTCACCCCTCCACTTT CASSLVGYFNSPLHF TRBJ1-6 . many TRBV11-2
TGTGCCAGCAGTCCTTTACACCAGACAGGGGCAGATACGCAGTATTTT CASSPLHQTGADTQYF TRBJ2-3 TRBD1 many TRBV28
TGTGCCACCGCGGCCCCTCCCGGCGGGGAGCTGTTTTTT CATAAPPGGELFF TRBJ2-2 . few TRBV2
TGTGCCAGCAGCGTTCTGGGTGGAGAGACCCAGTACTTC CASSVLGGETQYF TRBJ2-5 . many TRBV9
TGTGCCAGCAGTAACGGGGGCCTTGCTCAAGATACGCAGTATTTT CASSNGGLAQDTQYF TRBJ2-3 . many TRBV28
TGTGCCAGCAGCCTCGGGGCGGTCCGCACAGATACGCAGTATTTT CASSLGAVRTDTQYF TRBJ2-3 . . TRBV3-1
TGTGCCAGCAGCTTCGGACAGGGGCGGAACACCGGGGAGCTGTTTTTT CASSFGQGRNTGELFF TRBJ2-2 TRBD1 many TRBV5-5
TGTGCCAGCAGCTCCTCCGGGGTCCGGCGGTCTGGGGCCAACGTCCTGACTTTC CASSSSGVRRSGANVLTF TRBJ2-6 . many TRBV28
TGCAGTGCTAGTCGGGCGGCTGTAGCCAAAAACATTCAGTACTTC CSASRAAVAKNIQYF TRBJ2-4 . . TRBV20-1
TGTGCCAGCAGTTCTGGACAGGCCCGCTTGCGAGAGCAGTACTTC CASSSGQARLREQYF TRBJ2-7 TRBD1 . TRBV6-5
TGCAGTGCTAGGAAGGGGACTAGTATCAATGAGCAGTTCTTC CSARKGTSINEQFF TRBJ2-1 TRBD2 few TRBV20-1
TGTGCCAGCAGCCAAGAACACGGTGCTGGGGCCAACGTCCTGACTTTC CASSQEHGAGANVLTF TRBJ2-6 . . TRBV4-2
TGTGCCAGCAGGGGCGGCAGGGGGAATGAAAAACTGTTTTTT CASRGGRGNEKLFF TRBJ1-4 TRBD1 . TRBV12-3/TRBV12-4
TGTGCCAGCAGACTTAGGACTAGCGGAAACACCGGGGAGCTGTTTTTT CASRLRTSGNTGELFF TRBJ2-2 TRBD2 . TRBV28
TGTGCCATCGTCCCCCAGGGAGTAGAGACCCAGTACTTC CAIVPQGVETQYF TRBJ2-5 . few TRBV28
TGTGCCAGCAGCTTGGCACAGGGGGAAAACATTCAGTACTTC CASSLAQGENIQYF TRBJ2-4 TRBD1 many TRBV7-9
TGTGCCAGCAGTCCCGGGACAGGGGGCTACAATGAGCAGTTCTTC CASSPGTGGYNEQFF TRBJ2-1 TRBD1 many TRBV12-3/TRBV12-4
TGTGCCAGCACCGAATCAGGGACCGATGAGCAGTACTTC CASTESGTDEQYF TRBJ2-7 . . TRBV12-3/TRBV12-4
TGCAGTGCTAGACCCGGGGCAAGGAACTATGGCTACACCTTC CSARPGARNYGYTF TRBJ1-2 . . TRBV20-1
TGCGCCAGCAGCCGTATAGCGGGAGGAGATACGCAGTATTTT CASSRIAGGDTQYF TRBJ2-3 TRBD2 many TRBV4-3
TGTGCCACCAGCAAAAGGGACAGGTGGGATACGCAGTATTTT CATSKRDRWDTQYF TRBJ2-3 TRBD1 many TRBV15
TGTGCCAGCAGCTTAGCGGTCAGTAACGGAGTCGGGGAGCTGTTTTTT CASSLAVSNGVGELFF TRBJ2-2 . few TRBV7-6
TGTGCCAGCAGCTTAGCCCGGACAGGGCTAGGAGAGACCCAGTACTTC CASSLARTGLGETQYF TRBJ2-5 TRBD1 . TRBV7-8
TGTGCCAGCAGCCCCAGGGAGCCGTACACCGGGGAGCTGTTTTTT CASSPREPYTGELFF TRBJ2-2 . few TRBV7-9
TGTGCCATCAGTGAGGAAGGGTCGCGAGAAAAACTGTTTTTT CAISEEGSREKLFF TRBJ1-4 . . TRBV10-3
TGTGCCAGCAGCTTAGGAGCAGGGTGGGCCGGGGAGCTGTTTTTT CASSLGAGWAGELFF TRBJ2-2 . . TRBV7-2
TGTGCCAGCAGTCCCAAGGACGGATATGGCTACACCTTC CASSPKDGYGYTF TRBJ1-2 . . TRBV12-3/TRBV12-4
TGTGCCAGCAGCGCGGACAGGGTGGACGTCCTGACTTTC CASSADRVDVLTF TRBJ2-6 TRBD1 . TRBV6-2/TRBV6-3
TGTGCCAGCAGTTACTCGAGCCAGGGGCCCACTGAAGCTTTCTTT CASSYSSQGPTEAFF TRBJ1-1 . . TRBV6-5
TGCAGCGTTGACAGGACGAACACCGGGGAGCTGTTTTTT CSVDRTNTGELFF TRBJ2-2 . many TRBV29-1
TGTGCCAGCAGCCCCCTAGTTGGGGGGGACAGGGATCCCAATCAGCCCCAGCATTTT CASSPLVGGDRDPNQPQHF TRBJ1-5 TRBD1 few TRBV6-1
TGTGCCACCGCGACTAGCGGGGGCTACAATGAGCAGTTCTTC CATATSGGYNEQFF TRBJ2-1 TRBD2 many TRBV24-1
TGTGCCAGCAGCAGGACTAGCGGGGAGGCAGATACGCAGTATTTT CASSRTSGEADTQYF TRBJ2-3 TRBD2 . TRBV7-2